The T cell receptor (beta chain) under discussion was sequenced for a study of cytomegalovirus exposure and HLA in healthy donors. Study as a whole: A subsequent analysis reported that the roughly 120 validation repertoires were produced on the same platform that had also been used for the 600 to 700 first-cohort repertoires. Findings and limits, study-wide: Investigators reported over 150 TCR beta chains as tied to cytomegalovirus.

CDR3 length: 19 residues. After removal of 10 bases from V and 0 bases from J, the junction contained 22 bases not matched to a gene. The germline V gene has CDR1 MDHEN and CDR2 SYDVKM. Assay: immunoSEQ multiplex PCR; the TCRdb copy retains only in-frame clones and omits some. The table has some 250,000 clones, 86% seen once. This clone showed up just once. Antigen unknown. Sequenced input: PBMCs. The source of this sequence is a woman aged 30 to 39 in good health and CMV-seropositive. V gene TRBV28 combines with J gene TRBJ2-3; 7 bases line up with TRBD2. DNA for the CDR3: TGTGCCACTACACCGTTAACTGGGGGGGAGGGAAGGAGCACAGATACGCAGTATTTT. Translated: CATTPLTGGEGRSTDTQYF. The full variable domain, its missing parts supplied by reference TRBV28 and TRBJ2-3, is DVKVTQSSRYLVKRTGEKVFLECVQDMDHENMFWYRQDPGLGLRLIYFSYDVKMKEKGDIPEGYSVSREKKERFSLILESASTNQTSMYLCATTPLTGGEGRSTDTQYFGPGTRLTVL.